This T cell receptor beta chain was retrieved from a study of cytotoxic CD8 clonotypes in ibrutinib-treated CLL. Frozen PBMC stocks contributed roughly 2 micrograms of genomic DNA to the TCR beta libraries. TCRdb keeps only in-frame clones here, not all; method: immunoSEQ multiplex PCR. The top ten hold about 39% of the sample, which has over 95,000 clones, 45% to 65% seen once. Germline V gene data show CDR1 as MNHNS and CDR2 as SASEGT. The CDR3 is made up of 15 amino acids. V was pared by 1 base and J by 7 bases, with 6 bases of the junction left unmatched. This material consisted of PBMCs, taken after 24 months of ibrutinib treatment. The chain links TRBV6-1 to TRBJ1-2, with 10 bases fitting TRBD1. This sequence was found in a human donor with chronic lymphocytic leukemia. This CDR3 is CASSEGQGAWIGYTF. As DNA, the CDR3 is TGTGCCAGCAGTGAAGGACAGGGGGCTTGGATTGGCTACACCTTC.